One sample yielded the 25 T cell receptor beta chains listed below, sequenced in a study of T cells in women clearing cervical HPV infection. Using immunoSEQ multiplex PCR, the repertoire was profiled, and TCRdb retains in-frame clones only, with some absent. This table lists around 19,000 clones. The sample was blood buffy coat. The receptors originated from a woman aged 18 to 69 with a cervical HPV16 infection that either progressed to CIN3+ or cleared (not recorded which).

A word on this clone: The CDR3 end is not reached by the read, which stops 3 residues before it; the germline J gene fills it in. The V call is TRBV6-2 or TRBV6-3, the J call TRBJ1-1, with TRBD1 matching over 7 bases. Germline CDR1 reads MNHEY; CDR2 reads SVGEGT. The CDR3 runs to 14 residues. The sequenced CDR3 bases are TGTGCCAGCAGCTCTACTGTCGGGCAGGGGGGA. Amino acid sequence: CASSSTVGQGG. The full CDR3 reads CASSSTVGQGGAFF.

Turning to this clone: The observed sequence ends 3 residues before the CDR3 terminus, with the missing tail filled in from the germline J gene. The chain recombines TRBV6-2 or TRBV6-3 with TRBJ1-5, with D possibly matching TRBD1 (5 bases). The V gene's germline CDR1 is MNHEY and CDR2 SVGEGT. The CDR3 totals 14 residues. The V end lost 4 bases, the J end lost 7 bases, and 14 bases lay between the germline ends. The CDR3 sequence: CASSWGGPDQPQHF. Incomplete CDR3 DNA: TGTGCCAGCAGTTGGGGGGGTCCTGACCAGCCC.

Regarding this clone: The CDR3 end lies 3 residues beyond the end of the read and is filled in from the germline J gene. The rearrangement uses TRBV28 and TRBJ2-3, with 8 bases aligning to TRBD1. The germline gives CDR1 MDHEN, CDR2 SYDVKM. The CDR3 runs to 16 residues. Trimming at V came to 0 bases and at J to 0 bases, leaving 2 bases not matched to a gene. The CDR3 bases that were read are TGTGCCAGCAGTTTATGGCAGGGGGCGAGCACAGATACG. This gives the protein CASSLWQGASTDT. The complete CDR3 protein is CASSLWQGASTDTQYF.

Comments on this clone: The read is 3 residues too short to cover the CDR3 end, so that end is filled in from the germline J gene. The chain combines TRBV19 with TRBJ2-2, with a tentative D call TRBD1 (6 bases). Deletions cut 4 bases from V and 1 base from J, with 13 bases between. The CDR3 runs 16 residues. Germline V CDR1 and CDR2: LNHDA, SQIVND (reference sequence). The sequenced part of the CDR3 DNA is TGTGCCAGTAGTACTACCGGGACAAGGAACACCGGGGAG. It translates to CASSTTGTRNTGE. The complete CDR3 sequence is CASSTTGTRNTGELFF.

A word on this clone: Sequencing ends 3 residues short of the CDR3 end; the germline J gene provides the rest. The rearrangement uses TRBV20-1 and TRBJ2-1; 12 positions match TRBD2. The ends lost 6 bases at V and 6 bases at J; junction bases unmatched: 15. This CDR3 has 17 residues. Per the germline V gene, CDR1 is DFQATT and CDR2 is SNEGSKA (reference sequence). The CDR3 region is CSANGRLAGENGNEQFF. CDR3 DNA (partial): TGCAGTGCCAATGGCCGACTAGCGGGAGAGAACGGCAATGAG.

As for this clone: The observed sequence ends 3 residues before the CDR3 terminus, with the missing tail filled in from the germline J gene. The rearrangement links TRBV10-1 to TRBJ2-1; 11 bases match TRBD2. The length of the CDR3 is 15 residues. Germline V gene data show CDR1 as WNHNN and CDR2 as SYGVQD (reference sequence). Trimming at V came to 6 bases and at J to 7 bases, leaving 8 bases not matched to a gene. The DNA read from the CDR3 is TGCGCCAGCAGCGTAGCGGGAGGGCCGGGGAATGAG. It yields the protein CASSVAGGPGNE. The entire CDR3 is CASSVAGGPGNEQFF.

A word on this clone: Read sequence stops 3 residues before the CDR3 end, and the germline J gene provides the missing end. The rearrangement joins TRBV12-3 or TRBV12-4 to TRBJ1-4; possible D gene TRBD1, 6 bases. The V gene lost 5 bases and the J gene lost 4 bases, with 11 bases spanning the gap. This CDR3 spans 14 amino acids. The CDR3 spells CASSDRSGNEKLFF. Incomplete CDR3 DNA: TGTGCCAGCAGTGACAGGTCGGGTAATGAAAAA.

Worth noting for this clone: The missing CDR3 end, 3 residues past where the read stops, is filled in from the germline J gene. J is TRBJ1-1 and V is TRBV7-6; the D gene is possibly TRBD1 (5 bases). Germline CDR1 and CDR2: SGHVS and FNYEAQ. V gave up 5 bases and J gave up 5 bases, with 9 bases separating them. The CDR3 runs 12 residues. The covered CDR3 bases are TGTGCCAGCAGCCCGGGGGGTACTGAA. Its protein product is CASSPGGTE. The whole CDR3 protein reads CASSPGGTEAFF.

With regard to this clone: The CDR3 goes on 3 residues after the read ends, and that part is filled in from the germline J gene. The rearrangement uses TRBV18 and TRBJ1-2; D gene ambiguous. Germline V gives CDR1 KGHSH, CDR2 LQKENI. The CDR3 totals 14 residues. The DNA read from the CDR3 is TGTGCCAGCTCACCCGGACTGATCACAGATACC. It yields the protein CASSPGLITDT. The entire CDR3 reads CASSPGLITDTYTF.

With respect to this clone: The read ends 3 residues early relative to the CDR3; the germline J gene fills the gap. The V and J genes are TRBV6-2 or TRBV6-3 and TRBJ2-3, with TRBD2 matching 7 bases. The germline V gene has CDR1 MNHEY and CDR2 SVGEGT. The trim removed 2 bases at V and 0 bases at J, leaving 8 bases unmatched. CDR3 size: 17 residues. CDR3 residues: CASSYKASGASTDTQYF. Incomplete CDR3 DNA: TGTGCCAGCAGTTACAAGGCTAGCGGAGCTAGCACAGATACG.

Comments on this clone: The read ends 3 residues early relative to the CDR3; the germline J gene fills the gap. The V call is TRBV7-3, the J call TRBJ2-1, with D possibly TRBD1 on 6 matching bases. Germline loops: CDR1 SGHTA, CDR2 FQGTGA. The CDR3 covers 15 residues. V lost 3 bases, J lost 4 bases, and 13 bases lay in between. Incomplete CDR3 DNA: TGTGCCAGCAGCTTCGACGTAGGGGGATACAATGAG. Translation: CASSFDVGGYNE. The complete CDR3 protein is CASSFDVGGYNEQFF.

Concerning this clone itself: The DNA ends 3 residues before the CDR3 does, and the rest of the CDR3 is filled in from the germline J gene. The chain couples TRBV6-2 or TRBV6-3 to TRBJ2-3, with D uncertain. The V end lost 6 bases, the J end lost 6 bases, and 10 bases lay between the germline ends. The CDR3 has 12 amino acids. The germline CDR1 and CDR2 sequences are MNHEY and SVGEGT. CDR3 in amino acids: CASRSGSDTQYF. The DNA read from the CDR3 is TGTGCCAGCAGGTCGGGTTCCGATACG.

Turning to this clone: The read ends 3 residues shy of where the CDR3 ends; the end is completed using the germline J gene. This chain connects TRBV11-2 to TRBJ2-1; D is undetermined. CDR1 and CDR2 from the germline V gene are SGHAT and FQNNGV. This CDR3 contains 13 residues. V was cut by 0 bases and J by 7 bases, with 7 bases left in between. Incomplete CDR3 DNA: TGTGCCAGCAGCTTAGAAAGGGCGAATGAG. Translated, it gives CASSLERANE. The CDR3, in full, reads CASSLERANEQFF.

Remarks on this clone: The read terminates 3 residues ahead of where the CDR3 ends, so the germline J gene completes it. This chain links TRBV5-4 with TRBJ1-4; D is possibly TRBD1 (5 bases). Germline CDR1 reads SGHNT; CDR2 reads YYREEE (reference sequence). V dropped 4 bases and J dropped 4 bases, with 11 bases sitting between them. The CDR3 sequence is 14 residues long. The CDR3 DNA, read in part, is TGTGCCAGCAGCCTGGGGCTTCTTAATGAAAAA. Encoded protein: CASSLGLLNEK. Given in full, the CDR3 is CASSLGLLNEKLFF.

On this clone: The read gets to within 3 residues of the CDR3 end, and the germline J gene fills in the rest. V and J are TRBV13 and TRBJ2-1, with TRBD2 matching 10 bases. Germline CDR1 PRHDT, CDR2 FYEKMQ (reference sequence). J was trimmed by 9 bases and V by 5 bases; bases with no gene match: 10. The CDR3 has 15 residues. The CDR3 loop reads CASSTQREGRPEQFF. The sequenced CDR3 bases are TGTGCCAGCAGCACCCAGCGGGAGGGCCGCCCTGAG. Full variable domain (remainder filled in from reference TRBV13 and TRBJ2-1): AAGVIQSPRHLIKEKRETATLKCYPIPRHDTVYWYQQGPGQDPQFLISFYEKMQSDKGSIPDRFSAQQFSDYHSELNMSSLELGDSALYFCASSTQREGRPEQFFGPGTRLTVL.

In the case of this clone: The CDR3 is cut off 3 residues early in the read; its end comes from the germline J gene. This chain connects TRBV19 to TRBJ2-1; TRBD2 agrees at 7 bases. This CDR3 has 15 residues. The V gene end was trimmed by 7 bases and the J gene end by 7 bases; junction bases not matched to a gene: 13. The germline V gene has CDR1 LNHDA and CDR2 SQIVND (reference sequence). CDR3 sequence: CASKDIRDGGNEQFF. The CDR3 bases that were read are TGTGCCAGTAAGGATATCCGGGACGGGGGGAATGAG. Combining the CDR3 with reference TRBV19 and TRBJ2-1 gives the whole variable domain DGGITQSPKYLFRKEGQNVTLSCEQNLNHDAMYWYRQDPGQGLRLIYYSQIVNDFQKGDIAEGYSVSREKKESFPLTVTSAQKNPTAFYLCASKDIRDGGNEQFFGPGTRLTVL.

Comment on this clone: The read is 3 residues too short to cover the CDR3 end, so that end is filled in from the germline J gene. The chain recombines TRBV20-1 with TRBJ1-2; D may be TRBD1 (5 bases). CDR3 size: 13 residues. V was pared by 5 bases and J by 1 base, with 11 bases between. The germline V gene encodes CDR1 DFQATT and CDR2 SNEGSKA (reference sequence). The part of the CDR3 DNA that was read is TGCAGTGCTGGGGCAGTCCTTAACTATGGC. Amino acid sequence: CSAGAVLNYG. In full, the CDR3 reads CSAGAVLNYGYTF.

Of note for this clone: The sequenced fragment ends 3 residues before the CDR3 boundary, so the rest is inferred from the germline J gene. This chain links TRBV19 with TRBJ2-2, with D uncertain. V was clipped by 8 bases and J by 2 bases, with 15 bases between them. This CDR3 has 15 residues. The V gene's germline CDR1 is LNHDA and CDR2 SQIVND (reference sequence). CDR3 DNA (partial): TGTGCCAGTTCCCGTTTGACAACTAACACCGGGGAG. Translation gives CASSRLTTNTGE. The entire CDR3 protein is CASSRLTTNTGELFF.

As concerns this clone: The sequence runs out 3 residues before the end of the CDR3; the remainder is reconstructed from the germline J gene. The chain combines TRBV6-1 with TRBJ2-1; D might be TRBD1 (6 bases). CDR3 length: 13 amino acids. The germline CDR1 and CDR2 sequences are MNHNS and SASEGT. V shed 2 bases and J shed 4 bases, with 6 bases lying between them. The covered CDR3 bases are TGTGCCAGCAGTGAAACAGGGTACAATGAG. Translated: CASSETGYNE. Given in full, the CDR3 is CASSETGYNEQFF.

About this clone: The sequenced fragment ends 3 residues before the CDR3 boundary, so the rest is inferred from the germline J gene. The genes are TRBV7-7 and TRBJ2-3, with 7 bases identical to TRBD1. Germline-derived CDR1 and CDR2 are SSHAT and FNYEAQ (reference sequence). CDR3 length: 15 residues. CDR3 bases read: TGTGCCAGCAGCCCCGAACAGGGGTTGGGGGAGACG. Its translation: CASSPEQGLGET. The CDR3 as a whole reads CASSPEQGLGETQYF.

Comments on this clone: The read falls 3 residues short of the CDR3 end, and the missing part is taken from the germline J gene. The chain is built from TRBV27 and TRBJ1-5, with D maybe TRBD1 (5 bases). The CDR3 extends over 14 amino acids. Germline lookup yields CDR1 MNHEY and CDR2 SMNVEV (reference sequence). V dropped 4 bases and J dropped 6 bases, with 13 bases sitting between them. CDR3 bases read: TGTGCCAGCAGTTCAATCAAGGGACTTCAGCCC. It specifies CASSSIKGLQP. The complete CDR3 sequence is CASSSIKGLQPQHF.

Notes on this clone: The CDR3 end lies 3 residues beyond the end of the read and is filled in from the germline J gene. V usage is TRBV5-1 and J usage is TRBJ2-5, with 7 bases aligning to TRBD2. The J segment lost 1 base and the V segment lost 9 bases, leaving 12 bases of the junction unmatched. The CDR3 runs to 15 residues. Per germline, CDR1 SGHRS and CDR2 YFSETQ. CDR3 protein: CATRVPRGTQETQYF. The CDR3 bases that were read are TGCGCCACGCGGGTGCCGCGGGGGACCCAAGAGACC.

For this clone: The missing CDR3 end, 3 residues past where the read stops, is filled in from the germline J gene. The chain joins TRBV18 to TRBJ1-2; D uncertain. Germline V lookup: CDR1 KGHSH, CDR2 LQKENI. This CDR3 has 19 residues. Incomplete CDR3 DNA: TGTGCCAGCTCCCCAGTCCCCTCAACTAGCGGGAGCTCCTACAATGAC. The encoded protein is CASSPVPSTSGSSYND. The full CDR3 protein is CASSPVPSTSGSSYNDYTF.

Regarding this clone: The read terminates 3 residues ahead of where the CDR3 ends, so the germline J gene completes it. The chain recombines TRBV4-1 with TRBJ2-2, with D perhaps TRBD1 (5 bases). V lost 6 bases and J lost 7, with 9 bases in between. CDR1 MGHRA and CDR2 YSYEKL come from the germline V gene. The CDR3 totals 12 residues. Partial CDR3 DNA: TGCGCCAGCAGTCTCAGGGACGGGGAG. Protein: CASSLRDGE. The CDR3, in full, reads CASSLRDGELFF.

A remark on this clone: The sequence runs out 3 residues before the end of the CDR3; the remainder is reconstructed from the germline J gene. The V call is TRBV11-1, the J call TRBJ2-5; 10 bases match TRBD2. CDR3 length equals 14 residues. Germline lookup yields CDR1 SGHAT and CDR2 FQDESV (reference sequence). CDR3 residues: CASTSLAGFDTQYF. The covered CDR3 bases are TGTGCCAGCACATCACTAGCGGGATTTGACACC.